This T cell receptor (beta chain) was observed in a study of shared clonotypes between healthy human individuals. Data came from immunoSEQ multiplex PCR; TCRdb stores just in-frame clones and leaves some out. The sample lists over 2 million clones, less than 95% occurring once. The CDR3 consists of 14 residues. Per the germline V gene, CDR1 is MGHRA and CDR2 is YSYEKL. The V end was cut by 2 bases, the J end by 3 bases, with 9 bases between. The chain uses TRBV4-1 and TRBJ2-3; D not certain. Sequencing used naive CD4+ T cells from PBMCs. Subset of the sample: CD45RA+ positively selected. This TCR was sampled from a man younger than 35 in good health. Some clones in this sample may be carry-over from other donors' samples. CDR3 protein: CASSQLYGTDTQYF. In DNA, the CDR3 is TGCGCCAGCAGCCAATTATACGGTACAGATACGCAGTATTTT.